These 8 T cell receptor delta chains were all obtained from the same sample, sequenced in a study of gamma delta lymphoproliferative disorders and STAT genes. PBMCs from patients and controls supplied the genomic DNA for sequencing. With CATT, TCRdb re-called clones from the multiplex PCR reads. The profile shows under 5,000 delta-chain clones, over 0.95% of them singletons. The source material was blood. The receptors stem from a human donor in good health.

Details on this clone: The amino acid sequence in TCRdb belongs to a much larger clone and departs from this DNA's translation at residue 9, likely a sequencing read error; the sequence shown is translated from the DNA. This chain links TRDV2 with TRDJ1; the D gene is possibly TRDD3 (5 bases). V lost 1 base and J lost 0, with 17 bases in between. Germline V gives CDR1 GEAIGNYY, CDR2 EKD. This CDR3 is 17 amino acids long. CDR3 sequence reads: CACDTVSWEIDTDKLIF. The CDR3 DNA is TGTGCCTGTGACACAGTAAGCTGGGAGATAGACACCGATAAACTCATCTTT.

This clone was seen only a few times. A far larger clone is one nucleotide away, so this likely arose from a read error. The sample holds other DNA sequences that translate to the same CDR3. This chain connects TRDV2 to TRDJ1; the D is unclear. The CDR3 loop spans 14 amino acids. CDR1 and CDR2 (germline): GEAIGNYY, EKD. CDR3 nucleotide sequence: TGTGCCTGTGACACTCTGATGAACACCGATAAGCTCATCTTT. Translated: CACDTLMNTDKLIF.

In regard to this clone: This sequence is one base from a far larger clone and is likely a read error. Other nucleotide sequences in the sample specify the same CDR3. The chain employs TRDV2 and TRDJ1, with 11 bases that match TRDD3. V shed 0 bases and J 3 bases; nucleotides not matched to a gene: 8. The CDR3 totals 17 residues. Looked up from germline, CDR1 is GEAIGNYY and CDR2 is EKD. The CDR3 loop reads CACDTLGDTGGADKLIF. DNA of the CDR3: TGTGCCTGTGACACCCTGGGGGATACCGGAGGAGCCGATAAACTCATCTTT.

This clone has more than one count but fewer than ten. The junction shows a germline mismatch at one end, possibly a read error. The chain links TRDV2 to TRDJ1; D gene unclear. The CDR3 contains 15 residues. Germline CDR1 reads GEAIGNYY; CDR2 reads EKD. CDR3 sequence: CARDTAGRNTDKLIF. CDR3 bases: TGTGCCCGTGACACCGCCGGGAGGAACACCGATAAACTCATCTTT.

This clone was counted a few times. This likely stems from a read error, as it lies one base from a far larger clone. Distinct nucleotide sequences in the sample also encode this CDR3. The J gene is TRDJ3, the V gene TRDV2; 7 bases align to TRDD3. The CDR3 has 21 amino acids. After removal of 1 base from V and 0 bases from J, the junction contained 14 bases not matched to a gene. CDR1 GEAIGNYY and CDR2 EKD come from the germline V gene. The CDR3 region is CACDTTTGGYASSWDTRQMFF. The CDR3 nucleotides are TGTGCCTGTGACACAACTACTGGAGGATACGCGAGCTCCTGGGACACCCGACAGATGTTTTTC.

This clone was counted a few times. V gene TRDV2 combines with J gene TRDJ1, with 7 bases that match TRDD3. This CDR3 contains 17 residues. The ends lost 0 bases at V and 0 bases at J; junction bases unmatched: 9. Germline V gene sequence: CDR1 GEAIGNYY, CDR2 EKD. The CDR3, as DNA: TGTGCCTGTGACACCGTGGGGGACCTTCAATACACCGATAAACTCATCTTT. The encoded protein is CACDTVGDLQYTDKLIF.

This clone has more than one count but fewer than ten. A read error likely explains why the TCRdb protein, taken from a much larger clone, differs from this DNA's translation at residue 14; the protein shown is translated from the DNA. V gene TRDV1 combines with J gene TRDJ1; TRDD3 matches 9 bases. Germline V gene data show CDR1 as TSWWSYY and CDR2 as QGS. V was clipped by 2 bases and J by 0 bases; unmatched bases: 19. This CDR3 spans 21 amino acids. The CDR3 sequence is CALGESSRWGMREKYTDKLIF. The CDR3 DNA sequence: TGTGCTCTTGGGGAATCTTCCCGCTGGGGGATGCGAGAAAAGTACACCGATAAACTCATCTTT.

A few counts support this clone. A far larger clone is only one base removed, so a read error is likely. Other DNA variants within this sample encode the same CDR3. The V gene is TRDV3, the J gene TRDJ1; D may be TRDD2 or TRDD3 (7 bases each). Per the germline V gene, CDR1 is TVYSNPD and CDR2 is GDNSRS (reference sequence). CDR3 length equals 18 residues. The CDR3 protein is CASYVWGTVGWSTDKLIF. CDR3 coding DNA: TGTGCTTCCTACGTATGGGGGACAGTGGGATGGTCCACCGATAAACTCATCTTT. Combining the CDR3 with reference TRDV3 and TRDJ1 gives the whole variable domain CDKVTQSSPDQTVASGSEVVLLCTYDTVYSNPDLFWYRIRPDYSFQFVFYGDNSRSEGADFTQGRFSVKHILTQKAFHLVISPVRTEDSATYYCASYVWGTVGWSTDKLIFGKGTRVTVEP.